A single TCR beta chain is shown here with its context. What it binds is unknown. This entry is derived from a study of CD8+ T cells in alopecia areata. Study conclusions and caveats: Mouse data revealed clearer TCR sharing than patient data did, a gap possibly tied to HLA. Greater clonality was observed in lesional scalp samples, especially alopecia totalis/universalis, versus normal scalp.

The sample's treatment: oral pan-JAK inhibitor, 5-10 mg twice daily. Lesional scalp punch biopsies and peripheral blood were collected from alopecia areata patients. Using a FACSAria, the CD4+ and CD8+ T cells were sorted from the PBMCs. Germline V gives CDR1 PRHDT, CDR2 FYEKMQ (reference sequence). The CDR3 length is 15 residues. J was trimmed by 2 bases and V by 5 bases; bases with no gene match: 8. The sequencing template was cDNA reverse transcribed from extracted RNA. Data came from immunoSEQ multiplex PCR; TCRdb stores just in-frame clones and leaves some out. The table includes around 100,000 clones, about 59% detected once.

The J gene is TRBJ2-7, the V gene TRBV13; 8 positions agree with TRBD1. The sample in question was CD8+ T cells sorted from blood, obtained at week 24, from a patient treated with tofacitinib. The source of this sequence is a human donor with alopecia areata. The CDR3 coding sequence is TGTGCCAGCAGCCTGGGACAGGCGATTACCTACGAGCAGTACTTC. This sequence encodes CASSLGQAITYEQYF.